Given below is one TCR beta chain in context. No antigen is known for it. Germline loops: CDR1 SGHTA, CDR2 FQGTGA. CDR3 length equals 13 residues. Trimming left V 2 bases short and J 5 bases short, with 9 bases between. This record belongs to a study of TIL therapy for anti-PD-1-resistant metastatic lung cancer. Study at large: Patients had a median age of approximately 56 years (range about 35-80).

Findings of the study overall: Compared with baseline intratumoral T cells, expanded TIL cultures were more clonal and less diverse (around 5.7% vs 31%). Patients were highly selected, enriched for treatment-naive, never-smoker and oncogene-addicted cases.

Time point meaning: pre-treatment sample, taken before nivolumab and TIL therapy. Tumor tissue came from excised metastases, mostly pleural nodules or supraclavicular lymph nodes. Tumor harvest preceded PD-1/PD-L1 blockade, followed by nivolumab treatment. The libraries were made with immunoSEQ v3. Clones were read by immunoSEQ multiplex PCR, and TCRdb kept only the in-frame ones, dropping some. The sample has over 20,000 clones, over 55% seen once. V usage is TRBV7-3 and J usage is TRBJ2-5; D uncertain. The sample was tumor tissue, taken at baseline. The source of this sequence is a person aged 25-85 years with non-small cell lung cancer. In DNA form, the CDR3 reads TGTGCCAGCAGCTTATCCCGCAGGGAGACCCAGTACTTC. Its protein is CASSLSRRETQYF.